These 16 T cell receptor beta chains share one sample of origin, sequenced in a study of monozygotic twins with inflammatory bowel disease. Using the 5' RACE reads, TCRdb records one entry per CDR3 protein without DNA. The sample's table shows a few hundred thousand distinct CDR3 sequences. Sequencing was performed on blood. These receptors all come from a human donor with ulcerative colitis or Crohn's disease, or a healthy co-twin of an affected twin (not recorded which).

The chain carries TRBV4-2 and TRBJ2-1; absent DNA, TCRdb's TRBD1 call cannot be checked. The CDR3 totals 17 residues. Germline assignment: CDR1 LGHNA and CDR2 YNFKEQ. The CDR3 spells CASSQAPNIRGPWKQFF.

The chain joins TRBV5-1 to TRBJ2-7; TCRdb gives TRBD2 as the D gene, but with no DNA this cannot be confirmed. Germline assignment: CDR1 SGHRS and CDR2 YFSETQ. The CDR3 totals 12 residues. This chain's CDR3 is CASSRGNYEQYF.

This chain uses TRBV5-6 with TRBJ2-1; TCRdb gives TRBD2 as the D gene, but with no DNA this cannot be confirmed. CDR1 and CDR2 from the germline V gene are SGHDT and YYEEEE. This CDR3 is built from 15 residues. CDR3: CASSKGSSGFNEQFF.

The chain employs TRBV14 and TRBJ1-2; no DNA is available, so the TRBD1 call from TCRdb remains unchecked. Per germline, CDR1 SGHDN and CDR2 FVKESK. The CDR3 has 15 amino acids. The CDR3 here is CASSRLTGVDHGYTF.

This chain connects TRBV30 to TRBJ1-5. The CDR3 has 13 residues. Germline V gene data show CDR1 as GTSNPN and CDR2 as SVGIG (reference sequence). The CDR3 protein is CAWSADSNQPQHF.

This chain joins TRBV20-1 and TRBJ2-5; TCRdb returns TRBD1, unconfirmable since there is no DNA. The germline V gene encodes CDR1 DFQATT and CDR2 SNEGSKA (reference sequence). The CDR3 is made up of 12 amino acids. The CDR3 region is CSARTGWETQYF.

The chain joins TRBV6-1 to TRBJ1-5; the TRBD1 assignment by TCRdb is unverifiable without DNA. The CDR3 consists of 13 residues. Germline assignment: CDR1 MNHNS and CDR2 SASEGT. The CDR3: CASSGPPEQPQHF.

The V call is TRBV12-2, the J call TRBJ2-1; TCRdb's D gene call, TRBD2, goes unchecked for lack of DNA. TRBV12-2 is marked as a pseudogene. The CDR3 spans 17 residues. The chain's CDR3 is CASRLVDSGREANEQFF.

The chain joins TRBV20-1 to TRBJ2-5; the TCRdb call, TRBD2, lacks DNA for checking. This CDR3 region has 15 residues. Germline values: CDR1 DFQATT, CDR2 SNEGSKA (reference sequence). The CDR3 is CSARVAGGSRETQYF.

The gene calls are TRBV24-1 and TRBJ1-2; no DNA is available, so the TRBD1 call from TCRdb remains unchecked. Germline V gene sequence: CDR1 KGHDR, CDR2 SFDVKD. This CDR3 has 14 residues. Here the CDR3 reads CATSDERQGRGYTF.

This chain joins TRBV7-2 and TRBJ2-5; TCRdb designates TRBD1, a call that cannot be tested without DNA. This CDR3 is 14 amino acids long. Germline loops: CDR1 SGHTA, CDR2 FQGNSA. The CDR3 loop reads CASSLGWGGETQYF.

The V and J genes are TRBV7-9 and TRBJ2-1; no DNA is available, so the TRBD1 call from TCRdb remains unchecked. The length of the CDR3 is 16 residues. The germline CDR1 and CDR2 sequences are SEHNR and FQNEAQ (reference sequence). The CDR3 sequence: CASSRGAGTVYNEQFF.

V gene TRBV3-1 combines with J gene TRBJ2-3; the TCRdb D gene call, TRBD1, has no DNA to confirm it. CDR1 is LGHDT and CDR2 is YNNKEL in the germline V gene (reference sequence). This CDR3 is built from 15 residues. The CDR3 here is CASSQRTGGPDTQYF.

The chain is built from TRBV12-3 or TRBV12-4 and TRBJ2-5; TCRdb's D call, TRBD1, is unchecked because there is no DNA. The CDR3 totals 18 residues. CDR3 sequence reads: CASSDTGVERGPQETQYF.

The V gene is TRBV20-1, the J gene TRBJ2-7. The CDR3 length is 11 residues. The germline V gene has CDR1 DFQATT and CDR2 SNEGSKA (reference sequence). The CDR3 spells CSATFIYEQYF.

The chain joins TRBV18 to TRBJ2-7; the D gene TCRdb calls, TRBD1, cannot be checked with no DNA. Germline V gives CDR1 KGHSH, CDR2 LQKENI. The CDR3 loop spans 14 amino acids. The CDR3 is CASSPNPGSYEQYF.